The 26 T cell receptor beta chains in this list originate from one sample, sequenced in a study of blood T cell repertoires in COVID-19. This table comes from immunoSEQ multiplex PCR, and its TCRdb copy is limited to in-frame clones, with some not included. The sample includes 150,000 to 200,000 clones, 80% to 85% of them seen just once. Sequencing was carried out using peripheral blood. The receptors were sampled from a woman in her 70s with COVID-19, enrolled during active disease.

Of note for this clone: The junction departs from the called germline gene at one end, perhaps through a read error. The chain recombines TRBV3-1 (or the pseudogene TRBV3-2) with TRBJ2-3; D is possibly TRBD2 (6 bases). CDR1 and CDR2 from the germline V gene are LGHDT and YNNKEL (reference sequence). The CDR3 is 14 residues long. In DNA form, the CDR3 reads TGTGCTAGCAGCCTTAGCGGTAGCACAGATACGCAGTATTTT. Amino acids: CASSLSGSTDTQYF.

V and J are TRBV15 and TRBJ1-1, with D maybe TRBD1 (6 bases). Per the germline V gene, CDR1 is LNHNV and CDR2 is YYDKDF (reference sequence). Trimming removed 2 bases at V and 0 bases at J, with 10 bases between. This CDR3 spans 15 amino acids. The CDR3 DNA reads TGTGCCACCAGCAGACCCGACAGGATGAACACTGAAGCTTTCTTT. Protein: CATSRPDRMNTEAFF.

The chain combines TRBV11-2 with TRBJ1-1, with 7 bases identical to TRBD1. The CDR3 totals 17 residues. Germline CDR1 SGHAT, CDR2 FQNNGV. J lost 1 base, V lost 1 base, and 9 bases had no gene match. The DNA for the CDR3 is TGTGCCAGCAGCTTAGCCGCAGGGGGTAGCAAGAACACTGAAGCTTTCTTT. It encodes CASSLAAGGSKNTEAFF.

The rearrangement links TRBV7-2 to TRBJ2-3; 10 bases fit TRBD2. Germline values: CDR1 SGHTA, CDR2 FQGNSA. V gave up 4 bases and J gave up 1 base; unmatched junction bases: 5. The length of the CDR3 is 16 residues. CDR3: CASSSSGSGGTDTQYF. CDR3 in DNA: TGTGCCAGCAGCTCTAGCGGGAGTGGGGGCACAGATACGCAGTATTTT.

The chain carries TRBV29-1 and TRBJ1-2, with 7 bases fitting TRBD1. Germline values: CDR1 SQVTM, CDR2 ANQGSEA. CDR3 length: 13 residues. The J segment lost 3 bases and the V segment lost 6 bases, leaving 7 bases of the junction unmatched. CDR3 amino acids: CSVPGDRDYGYTF. In DNA form, the CDR3 reads TGCAGCGTACCCGGGGACAGAGACTATGGCTACACCTTC.

V and J are TRBV7-3 and TRBJ1-1; D may be TRBD1 (5 bases). The CDR3 sequence is 13 residues long. V was trimmed by 6 bases and J by 6 bases, leaving 14 bases between them. CDR1 is SGHTA, CDR2 FQGTGA, per germline. Written as DNA, the CDR3 is TGTGCCAGCAGTCCCCCAGGGCAGTCTGAAGCTTTCTTT. It yields the protein CASSPPGQSEAFF.

The chain has TRBV4-1 and TRBJ2-1; TRBD2 aligns across 9 bases. With V trimmed by 0 bases and J by 3 bases, 3 bases remained unmatched. Germline V gene sequence: CDR1 MGHRA, CDR2 YSYEKL. This CDR3 region has 16 residues. The CDR3 DNA reads TGCGCCAGCAGCCAAGATGGCGGGAGGGTCTACAATGAGCAGTTCTTC. Its translation is CASSQDGGRVYNEQFF.

This sequence joins TRBV4-3 and TRBJ1-5, with no clear D. The germline gives CDR1 LGHNA, CDR2 YSLEER. The CDR3 spans 14 residues. V lost 4 bases and J 0 bases, leaving 7 bases between the germline ends. The chain's CDR3 is CASSREYSNQPQHF. CDR3 nucleotide sequence: TGCGCCAGCAGCCGAGAATATAGCAATCAGCCCCAGCATTTT.

This clone was seen a few times. The gene calls are TRBV6-4 and TRBJ2-1; D gene uncertain. CDR1 is MRHNA and CDR2 is SNTAGT in the germline V gene. This CDR3 spans 14 amino acids. Between the trimmed V and J ends, which lost 3 bases and 0 bases, there was a span of 6 bases. CDR3 residues: CASSEGVSYNEQFF. The CDR3 coding sequence is TGTGCCAGCAGTGAGGGCGTCTCCTACAATGAGCAGTTCTTC.

The chain recombines TRBV28 with TRBJ1-6, with D maybe TRBD1 (5 bases). V was cut by 4 bases and J by 8 bases, with 12 bases left in between. Germline V gives CDR1 MDHEN, CDR2 SYDVKM. The CDR3 length is 14 residues. The CDR3 DNA is TGTGCCAGCAGTTCCCCTAAGGGGTATTCACCCCTCCACTTT. Its protein is CASSSPKGYSPLHF.

The chain recombines TRBV28 with TRBJ1-5, with 10 nucleotides matching TRBD1. The V and J ends lost 4 bases and 2 bases, in that order; junction bases with no gene match: 5. The CDR3 sequence is 16 residues long. The germline V gene encodes CDR1 MDHEN and CDR2 SYDVKM. The chain's CDR3 is CASSSTGGDGNQPQHF. DNA for the CDR3: TGTGCCAGCAGTTCGACAGGGGGCGACGGCAATCAGCCCCAGCATTTT.

V usage is TRBV28 and J usage is TRBJ2-5; the match to TRBD1 covers 7 bases. CDR1 and CDR2 (germline): MDHEN, SYDVKM. Trimming removed 3 bases from V and 0 bases from J; junction bases left unmatched: 7. The CDR3 covers 16 residues. CDR3 protein: CASSLGTVTYQETQYF. CDR3 sequence (DNA): TGTGCCAGCAGTTTGGGGACAGTAACGTACCAAGAGACCCAGTACTTC.

This clone came up many times. The J gene is TRBJ2-7, the V gene TRBV2; 7 nucleotides align to TRBD2. With V trimmed by 5 bases and J by 0 bases, 4 bases remained unmatched. Germline assignment: CDR1 SNHLY and CDR2 FYNNEI. The CDR3 loop spans 14 amino acids. CDR3 residues: CASSLAAGSYEQYF. For the CDR3, the DNA is TGTGCCAGCAGTCTAGCGGCGGGCTCCTACGAGCAGTACTTC.

This sequence joins TRBV5-1 and TRBJ2-1; a possible D gene is TRBD1 (5 bases). With 0 bases removed from V and 2 bases from J, the gap between germline ends came to 9 bases. The CDR3 consists of 15 residues. Germline assignment: CDR1 SGHRS and CDR2 YFSETQ. In nucleotides, the CDR3 is TGCGCCAGCAGCTTGGGGACACCAACCTACAATGAGCAGTTCTTC. Translation gives CASSLGTPTYNEQFF.

This chain connects TRBV5-1 to TRBJ2-1; 9 positions agree with TRBD2. V trimming: 2 bases; J trimming: 9 bases; junction bases outside the gene matches: 9. The CDR3 is 15 residues long. Germline V lookup: CDR1 SGHRS, CDR2 YFSETQ. This chain's CDR3 is CASSFISGRVVEQFF. For the CDR3, the DNA is TGCGCCAGCAGCTTCATTAGCGGGAGAGTGGTTGAGCAGTTCTTC.

The chain links TRBV25-1 to TRBJ2-7; TRBD2 aligns across 8 bases. Germline assignment: CDR1 MGHDK and CDR2 SYGVNS. This CDR3 has 15 residues. The trim removed 5 bases at V and 8 bases at J, leaving 14 bases unmatched. CDR3 bases: TGTGCCAGCAGTCAAGTAGCGGGGTCCGGGAACAAGCAGTACTTC. This encodes CASSQVAGSGNKQYF.

The chain uses TRBV28 and TRBJ2-3; a weak D match, TRBD2 (7 bases). Germline V gene data show CDR1 as MDHEN and CDR2 as SYDVKM. The CDR3 length is 17 residues. The germline V and J ends were trimmed by 3 bases and 2 bases, with 18 bases remaining between them. As DNA, the CDR3 is TGTGCCAGCAGTTTGTCGGGGAGGGGGGGTTACACAGATACGCAGTATTTT. Translated, it gives CASSLSGRGGYTDTQYF.

J is TRBJ2-2 and V is TRBV2; D is unresolved. The V end lost 6 bases, the J end lost 1 base, and 9 bases lay between the germline ends. The germline gives CDR1 SNHLY, CDR2 FYNNEI. CDR3 size: 14 residues. CDR3 DNA sequence: TGTGCCAGCAGATCACAGAGGAACACCGGGGAGCTGTTTTTT. Translation: CASRSQRNTGELFF.

This clone was found a few times. This chain links TRBV4-3 with TRBJ1-2; 7 nucleotides match TRBD1. V dropped 0 bases and J dropped 4; count of bases not matched to a gene: 5. Germline V gene sequence: CDR1 LGHNA, CDR2 YSLEER. The CDR3 runs 15 residues. The DNA of the CDR3 is TGCGCCAGCAGCCAAGATCCGGGACAGCTCTATGGCTACACCTTC. Amino acids: CASSQDPGQLYGYTF.

In this sample, this clone turned up once. This chain joins TRBV2 and TRBJ2-3, with D perhaps matching TRBD2 (5 bases). The CDR3 has 14 amino acids. Germline loops: CDR1 SNHLY, CDR2 FYNNEI. Trimming removed 0 bases from V and 7 bases from J, with 11 bases in between. The chain's CDR3 is CASSEALPSNTQYF. In nucleotides, the CDR3 is TGTGCCAGCAGTGAAGCGCTTCCTAGCAATACGCAGTATTTT. Drawing the rest from reference TRBV2 and TRBJ2-3, the complete variable domain is EPEVTQTPSHQVTQMGQEVILRCVPISNHLYFYWYRQILGQKVEFLVSFYNNEISEKSEIFDDQFSVERPDGSNFTLKIRSTKLEDSAMYFCASSEALPSNTQYFGPGTRLTVL.

This chain uses TRBV4-3 with TRBJ1-1, with D possibly matching TRBD1 (5 bases). V gave up 1 base and J gave up 8 bases, with 14 bases separating them. This CDR3 spans 14 amino acids. In germline, CDR1 is LGHNA, CDR2 YSLEER. This CDR3 reads CASSQVGGRAEAFF. The CDR3 nucleotides are TGCGCCAGCAGCCAAGTCGGGGGGAGGGCCGAAGCTTTCTTT.

This rearrangement joins TRBV13 to TRBJ1-5, with D perhaps TRBD1 (5 bases). This CDR3 spans 15 amino acids. The germline V and J ends were trimmed by 5 bases and 3 bases, with 14 bases remaining between them. The germline V gene encodes CDR1 PRHDT and CDR2 FYEKMQ (reference sequence). The chain's CDR3 is CASSRSSGINQPQHF. The CDR3 DNA reads TGTGCCAGCAGCAGAAGCTCAGGGATCAATCAGCCCCAGCATTTT. Together with reference TRBV13 and TRBJ1-5, the CDR3 gives the full variable domain: AAGVIQSPRHLIKEKRETATLKCYPIPRHDTVYWYQQGPGQDPQFLISFYEKMQSDKGSIPDRFSAQQFSDYHSELNMSSLELGDSALYFCASSRSSGINQPQHFGDGTRLSIL.

The CDR3 DNA reads TGCGCCAGCAGCCCCTCGGGACAGGGTGAAGGCTACACCTTC. Encoded protein: CASSPSGQGEGYTF. The gene calls are TRBV5-1 and TRBJ1-2, with 9 bases matching TRBD1. CDR1 and CDR2 from the germline V gene are SGHRS and YFSETQ. This CDR3 region has 14 residues. The V and J ends lost 4 bases and 8 bases, in that order; junction bases with no gene match: 9.

This sequence joins TRBV28 and TRBJ1-6; the match to TRBD1 covers 11 bases. The CDR3 consists of 16 residues. V lost 3 bases, J lost 9 bases, and 7 bases stayed unmatched. The germline gives CDR1 MDHEN, CDR2 SYDVKM. The DNA for the CDR3 is TGTGCCAGCAGTTTCTCCGGGACAGGGGGAGGTTCACCCCTCCACTTT. The encoded protein is CASSFSGTGGGSPLHF.

The chain is built from TRBV9 and TRBJ1-2; no definite D call. Trimming cost V 3 bases and J 5 bases, with 20 bases left between them. The germline gives CDR1 SGDLS, CDR2 YYNGEE. This CDR3 spans 16 amino acids. In DNA, the CDR3 is TGTGCCAGCAGCGCGTCCCCGAGGGCCCCCGTATATGGCTACACCTTC. This gives the protein CASSASPRAPVYGYTF.

The chain carries TRBV2 and TRBJ1-5; D is uncertain. V lost 6 bases and J lost 1, with 10 bases in between. CDR1 is SNHLY, CDR2 FYNNEI, per germline. The CDR3 has 14 amino acids. This chain's CDR3 is CASRAGKSNQPQHF. The CDR3 region has the DNA TGTGCCAGCAGAGCCGGGAAAAGCAATCAGCCCCAGCATTTT. The full variable domain, completed using reference TRBV2 and TRBJ1-5, is EPEVTQTPSHQVTQMGQEVILRCVPISNHLYFYWYRQILGQKVEFLVSFYNNEISEKSEIFDDQFSVERPDGSNFTLKIRSTKLEDSAMYFCASRAGKSNQPQHFGDGTRLSIL.